This T cell receptor beta chain was captured in a study of tumor-infiltrating lymphocytes in primary liver carcinoma. Study observations and caveats: The 250 largest clones made up significantly more of tumor than blood repertoires (p = 0.039). Pairs comparing tumor with adjacent tissue or blood overlapped less than pairs drawn from tumor regions.

Reverse transcription of roughly 0.5 ug total RNA with a constant-region primer produced TCR beta cDNA. For TCR beta, libraries were produced by three nested multiplex PCR rounds using slightly modified ARM-PCR. Researchers ran the first two PCR rounds for ten to eleven cycles each with TRBV1-TRBV30 forward primers and a C-beta reverse primer. Each CDR3 protein is one row after TCRdb ran MiXCR on the multiplex PCR reads. This table has about 200,000 distinct CDR3 sequences, about two thirds appearing once. The researchers obtained blood RNA from unsorted whole blood and also extracted germline DNA. Turning to this clonotype: Antigen specificity is unknown. A clone one base away is much larger, so this may be a read error.

This CDR3 contains 12 residues. Germline assignment: CDR1 SGHNT and CDR2 YYREEE (reference sequence). The germline V and J ends were trimmed by 9 bases and 2 bases, with 10 bases remaining between them. Source material: peripheral blood. The chain combines TRBV5-4 with TRBJ2-3; a weak D match, TRBD2 (5 bases). The receptor's source is a woman aged 55-75 years with primary liver carcinoma and hepatitis B virus infection. For the CDR3, the DNA is TGTGCCAACAAAGCGGTCACAGATACGCAGTATTTT. The encoded protein is CANKAVTDTQYF.